One sample yielded the 29 T cell receptor beta chains listed below, sequenced in a study of graft-versus-host responses after intestinal transplantation (dated by TCRdb to 2020 to 2023). The time point label of this sample denotes: cells obtained before transplantation from donor or recipient. No cognate antigen is known for these TCRs. Library preparation employed the immunoSEQ multiplex PCR assay. TCRdb re-hosts the immuneACCESS table, in-frame sequences only. Its copies lack some clones; in the studies checked, an unresolved V gene accounts for under half of them, and the cause for the rest is not known. This sample is represented by roughly 99,000 clones; around 93% of them were singletons. Jointly, the top ten make up approximately 0.069% of the sample. This specimen was unstimulated CD8+ T cells sorted from spleen or lymph node cells, taken before transplant. The receptor set was obtained from a human donor who was the organ donor for an intestinal transplant.

This sequence joins TRBV13 and TRBJ1-1; D is ambiguous. This CDR3 is built from 12 residues. Germline CDR1 PRHDT, CDR2 FYEKMQ (reference sequence). The germline V and J ends were trimmed by 0 bases and 8 bases, with 7 bases remaining between them. CDR3 sequence: CASSLGWREAFF. In DNA, the CDR3 is TGTGCCAGCAGCTTAGGGTGGAGAGAAGCTTTCTTT.

This clone was recorded once. V is TRBV12-2 and J is TRBJ2-7; the DNA was not used to check the table's D call, TRBD1. TRBV12-2 is designated a pseudogene. The CDR3 runs 15 residues. The CDR3 reads CASRTHGTFNYEQYF. As DNA, the CDR3 is TGTGCAAGTCGCACGCATGGGACATTTAACTACGAGCAGTACTTC.

In its sample, this clone was seen a few times. The chain employs TRBV15 and TRBJ2-7; 11 bases are a match to TRBD1. The CDR3 has 14 residues. CDR1 is LNHNV, CDR2 YYDKDF, per germline (reference sequence). J was trimmed by 2 bases and V by 3 bases; bases with no gene match: 0. This chain's CDR3 is CATSRGQGAYEQYF. The CDR3 DNA sequence: TGTGCCACCAGCAGGGGACAGGGGGCCTACGAGCAGTACTTC.

The CDR3 spells CASSEMYGDRDDYGYGYTF. CDR3 bases: TGTGCCAGCAGTGAAATGTACGGGGACAGGGACGATTATGGGTATGGCTACACCTTC. The chain carries TRBV6-1 and TRBJ1-2; 9 bases fit TRBD1. Unmatched junction bases numbered 18, after V lost 2 bases and J lost 5 bases. Germline CDR1 MNHNS, CDR2 SASEGT. The CDR3 has 19 amino acids.

The rearrangement links TRBV5-5 to TRBJ1-1; 8 nucleotides agree with TRBD1. Germline CDR1 is SGHKS and CDR2 is YYEKEE (reference sequence). The trim removed 1 base at V and 8 bases at J, leaving 1 base unmatched. CDR3 length: 12 amino acids. The chain's CDR3 is CASSLWDREAFF. DNA of the CDR3: TGTGCCAGCAGCTTGTGGGACAGGGAAGCTTTCTTT.

The count of this clone is one. The DNA of the CDR3 is TGTGCCTGGAGTGGTGGACTATCTACGGAGCAGTACTTC. It codes for CAWSGGLSTEQYF. V gene TRBV30 combines with J gene TRBJ2-7, with a possible D match to TRBD2 (6 bases). Germline V gene data show CDR1 as GTSNPN and CDR2 as SVGIG (reference sequence). This CDR3 has 13 amino acids. Trimming took off 1 base at V and 7 bases at J, with 14 bases between the two ends.

The gene calls are TRBV6-1 and TRBJ2-7, with no clear D. CDR1 and CDR2 (germline): MNHNS, SASEGT. The CDR3 contains 13 residues. The V and J ends lost 2 bases and 2 bases respectively, with 7 bases between them. The CDR3 bases are TGTGCCAGCAGTGAACCAGTTCCCTACGAGCAGTACTTC. It specifies CASSEPVPYEQYF.

V gene TRBV6-1 combines with J gene TRBJ1-2; 8 bases agree with TRBD1. Germline V gene data show CDR1 as MNHNS and CDR2 as SASEGT. This CDR3 has 17 residues. After removal of 2 bases from V and 2 bases from J, the junction contained 10 bases not matched to a gene. The DNA for the CDR3 is TGTGCCAGCAGTGAATGGCAGGGGGCCCTATCCAACTATGGCTACACCTTC. Its translation is CASSEWQGALSNYGYTF.

V gene TRBV27 combines with J gene TRBJ2-1; 7 nucleotides line up with TRBD1. V shed 6 bases, J shed 5 bases, and the junction held 4 bases outside the gene matches. This CDR3 contains 13 residues. The germline V gene has CDR1 MNHEY and CDR2 SMNVEV (reference sequence). CDR3 loop: CASRQGRNNEQFF. The CDR3 bases are TGTGCCAGCAGACAGGGGCGAAACAATGAGCAGTTCTTC.

The genes are TRBV13 and TRBJ2-7; D remains ambiguous. The CDR3 covers 13 residues. V dropped 5 bases and J dropped 5 bases, with 13 bases sitting between them. Germline CDR1 is PRHDT and CDR2 is FYEKMQ (reference sequence). DNA for the CDR3: TGTGCCAGCAGCCCCCCGTTTCGGGACGAGCAGTACTTC. Protein: CASSPPFRDEQYF.

The chain couples TRBV25-1 to TRBJ1-6; the D gene is possibly TRBD1 (5 bases). Trimming stripped 0 bases from V and 2 bases from J, with 14 bases between. The CDR3 loop spans 18 amino acids. Germline values: CDR1 MGHDK, CDR2 SYGVNS. CDR3 DNA: TGTGCCAGCAGTGAATATTTCGGGGGTGTGACCTATAATTCACCCCTCCACTTT. Its protein product is CASSEYFGGVTYNSPLHF.

This chain joins TRBV9 and TRBJ2-1; 7 nucleotides match TRBD1. The J segment lost 2 bases and the V segment lost 5 bases, leaving 7 bases of the junction unmatched. The length of the CDR3 is 15 residues. Germline values: CDR1 SGDLS, CDR2 YYNGEE. CDR3 sequence reads: CASSARTGPYNEQFF. The CDR3 DNA reads as TGTGCCAGCAGTGCCAGGACAGGTCCCTACAATGAGCAGTTCTTC.

The CDR3 region is CASSSTGGEQFF. The CDR3 nucleotides are TGTGCCAGCAGCTCCACGGGGGGTGAGCAGTTCTTC. The rearrangement uses TRBV7-9 and TRBJ2-1; 7 bases match TRBD2. J was trimmed by 9 bases and V by 4 bases; bases with no gene match: 3. Germline V gives CDR1 SEHNR, CDR2 FQNEAQ (reference sequence). The CDR3 contains 12 residues.

This clone was counted a single time. The chain is built from TRBV6-5 and TRBJ1-1, with 8 bases aligning to TRBD1. The CDR3 is 15 residues long. Trimming removed 4 bases from V and 1 base from J; junction bases left unmatched: 5. Germline assignment: CDR1 MNHEY and CDR2 SVGAGI. CDR3 nucleotides: TGTGCCAGCAGTTTGAGGACAGGGACGAACACTGAAGCTTTCTTT. Translating gives CASSLRTGTNTEAFF.

V and J are TRBV7-3 and TRBJ2-3; D possibly corresponds to TRBD2 (5 bases). Trimming took off 2 bases at V and 11 bases at J, with 14 bases between the two ends. Germline V gene sequence: CDR1 SGHTA, CDR2 FQGTGA. The CDR3 runs 13 residues. CDR3 amino acids: CASSLRREGRQYF. Here the CDR3 DNA reads TGTGCCAGCAGCTTACGCCGGGAAGGCCGGCAGTATTTT.

V is TRBV6-4 and J is TRBJ2-3; 9 nucleotides line up with TRBD2. The germline V gene encodes CDR1 MRHNA and CDR2 SNTAGT. This CDR3 is 16 amino acids long. V dropped 0 bases and J dropped 2; count of bases not matched to a gene: 3. The CDR3 nucleotides are TGTGCCAGCAGTGACTCCGCGGGGGGGCCCACAGATACGCAGTATTTT. Translation: CASSDSAGGPTDTQYF.

The chain is built from TRBV7-6 and TRBJ2-1; no clear D. The germline V gene encodes CDR1 SGHVS and CDR2 FNYEAQ. V was pared by 1 base and J by 7 bases, with 11 bases between. The CDR3 is 14 amino acids. This CDR3 is CASSLEPTLNEQFF. For the CDR3, the DNA is TGTGCCAGCAGCTTAGAACCTACGTTGAATGAGCAGTTCTTC. The full variable domain, in which reference TRBV7-6 and TRBJ2-1 provide the parts outside the CDR3, is GAGVSQSPRYKVTKRGQDVALRCDPISGHVSLYWYRQALGQGPEFLTYFNYEAQQDKSGLPNDRFSAERPEGSISTLTIQRTEQRDSAMYRCASSLEPTLNEQFFGPGTRLTVL.

The chain recombines TRBV7-9 with TRBJ2-5; D not resolved. Between the trimmed V and J ends, which lost 4 bases and 8 bases, there was a span of 11 bases. This CDR3 has 12 residues. From germline, CDR1 is SEHNR and CDR2 FQNEAQ (reference sequence). The CDR3 DNA sequence: TGTGCCAGCAGCTCCCCCCTCGTCACCCAGTACTTC. It translates to CASSSPLVTQYF.

As DNA, the CDR3 is TGTGCCAGCAGCTTTAGCGGGGGGGACAATGAGCAGTTCTTC. Residues: CASSFSGGDNEQFF. The V call is TRBV7-8, the J call TRBJ2-1; 11 nucleotides match TRBD2. With 3 bases clipped from V and 5 bases from J, the junction kept 0 bases outside the gene matches. CDR1 and CDR2 (germline): SGHVS, FQNEAQ. CDR3 size: 14 residues. The full variable domain, in which reference TRBV7-8 and TRBJ2-1 provide the parts outside the CDR3, is GAGVSQSPRYKVAKRGQDVALRCDPISGHVSLFWYQQALGQGPEFLTYFQNEAQLDKSGLPSDRFFAERPEGSVSTLKIQRTQQEDSAVYLCASSFSGGDNEQFFGPGTRLTVL.

CDR3 DNA sequence: TGTGCCAGCAGAGAGGGATGGACAGGGCGGTATGGCTACACCTTC. Amino acid sequence: CASREGWTGRYGYTF. This chain joins TRBV2 and TRBJ1-2; 8 bases align to TRBD1. Germline V gives CDR1 SNHLY, CDR2 FYNNEI. V was clipped by 6 bases and J by 5 bases; unmatched bases: 11. The CDR3 is made up of 15 amino acids.

This rearrangement joins TRBV4-2 to TRBJ1-1; the D is unclear. CDR1 and CDR2 from the germline V gene are LGHNA and YNFKEQ. The CDR3 consists of 12 residues. V was trimmed by 4 bases and J by 3 bases, leaving 6 bases between them. The CDR3 DNA sequence: TGTGCCAGCAGCCCGACATACACTGAAGCTTTCTTT. Its protein product is CASSPTYTEAFF.

In this sample, this clone turned up a few times. The chain recombines TRBV5-1 with TRBJ2-7, with 8 bases that match TRBD2. CDR1 is SGHRS and CDR2 is YFSETQ in the germline V gene. J lost 0 bases, V lost 2 bases, and 1 base had no gene match. The CDR3 is 14 residues long. This CDR3 is CASSFLAGSYEQYF. The CDR3 DNA is TGCGCCAGCAGCTTTCTAGCGGGCTCCTACGAGCAGTACTTC.

The chain recombines TRBV15 with TRBJ2-7; 10 bases are shared with TRBD2. Germline-derived CDR1 and CDR2 are LNHNV and YYDKDF (reference sequence). Losses at the gene ends were 3 bases for V and 5 bases for J; bases not matched to a gene: 16. The CDR3 loop spans 18 amino acids. The CDR3 DNA is TGTGCCACCAGCAGTCCGCGCCTAGCGGGAGAGAGTGATAACGAGCAGTACTTC. The encoded protein is CATSSPRLAGESDNEQYF.

The chain uses TRBV18 and TRBJ1-2; possible D gene TRBD1, 6 bases. This CDR3 is 16 amino acids long. From germline, CDR1 is KGHSH and CDR2 LQKENI. The V end was cut by 2 bases, the J end by 6 bases, with 19 bases between. DNA for the CDR3: TGTGCCAGCTCACCATCATGGCAGGGGCGGCGAAATGGCTACACCTTC. Translated, it gives CASSPSWQGRRNGYTF. Full variable domain (remainder filled in from reference TRBV18 and TRBJ1-2): NAGVMQNPRHLVRRRGQEARLRCSPMKGHSHVYWYRQLPEEGLKFMVYLQKENIIDESGMPKERFSAEFPKEGPSILRIQQVVRGDSAAYFCASSPSWQGRRNGYTFGSGTRLTVV.

The chain combines TRBV30 with TRBJ1-1, with D possibly TRBD1 on 6 matching bases. The CDR3 extends over 14 amino acids. Trimming took 5 bases from V and 4 from J, leaving 17 bases between them. Germline CDR1 GTSNPN, CDR2 SVGIG (reference sequence). The CDR3 nucleotides are TGTGCCTGGGCATGGAGGGGAGGGGGCACTGAAGCTTTCTTT. This gives the protein CAWAWRGGGTEAFF.

This rearrangement joins TRBV28 to TRBJ2-2; 9 bases agree with TRBD1. The V gene end was trimmed by 5 bases and the J gene end by 6 bases; junction bases not matched to a gene: 13. CDR3 length: 17 amino acids. Germline-derived CDR1 and CDR2 are MDHEN and SYDVKM. CDR3 nucleotide sequence: TGTGCCAGCAGTCCGCTTGCCGGGACAGGGACGGCCGGGGAGCTGTTTTTT. Protein: CASSPLAGTGTAGELFF.

The sample holds a few counts of this clone. J is TRBJ1-1 and V is TRBV29-1, with no clear D. V was pared by 5 bases and J by 3 bases, with 7 bases between. The CDR3 totals 11 residues. The germline V gene has CDR1 SQVTM and CDR2 ANQGSEA. The CDR3 region has the DNA TGCAGCGTTCTCCGGGACACTGAAGCTTTCTTT. This translates into CSVLRDTEAFF.

The rearrangement links TRBV30 to TRBJ2-7, with TRBD1 matching 9 bases. The V gene end was trimmed by 4 bases and the J gene end by 6 bases; junction bases not matched to a gene: 4. This CDR3 comprises 12 residues. Per germline, CDR1 GTSNPN and CDR2 SVGIG (reference sequence). Here the CDR3 reads CAWTYRGPEQYF. The DNA for the CDR3 is TGTGCCTGGACTTACAGGGGGCCCGAGCAGTACTTC.

This chain links TRBV6-5 with TRBJ2-5; TRBD2 agrees at 9 bases. Germline assignment: CDR1 MNHEY and CDR2 SVGAGI. The CDR3 loop spans 15 amino acids. V lost 2 bases and J lost 5; bases outside the gene matches: 6. The CDR3 DNA is TGTGCCAGCAGTTACGGAGCGGGAGGTGTGGAGACCCAGTACTTC. As protein: CASSYGAGGVETQYF.